This T cell receptor beta chain was sequenced during a study of blood T cell repertoires in COVID-19. Background on the study: Samples taken during acute and convalescent COVID-19 were collected in the United States, Italy and Spain.

V was clipped by 4 bases and J by 3 bases, with 3 bases between them. Germline-derived CDR1 and CDR2 are MNHEY and SVGEGT. The CDR3 consists of 11 residues. In the source study's methods: Scientists estimated how many nucleated cells there were by amplifying reference gene primers. This table comes from immunoSEQ multiplex PCR, and its TCRdb copy is limited to in-frame clones, with some not included. D and trimming come from the DNA, and the V and J calls and clone size come from that table. Of tens of thousands of clones in the sample, over 80% were seen once. The genes are TRBV6-2 or TRBV6-3 and TRBJ2-5; no definite D call. Material: peripheral blood. This receptor was obtained from a woman of 80 years or more with acute or convalescent COVID-19. Written as DNA, the CDR3 is TGTGCCAGCAGTTTAGAAGAGACCCAGTACTTC. Translation: CASSLEETQYF.